The clone carrying this T cell receptor (beta chain) has a single count. The antigen is unknown. The sample belongs to a study of shared clonotypes between healthy human individuals. Trimming took 2 bases from V and 5 from J; bases not matched to a gene: 11. The CDR3 is 17 amino acids. CDR1 is SGHTS, CDR2 YDEGEE, per germline. It was across several immunoSEQ plates that each subset's genomic DNA was evenly split. Per sorted-subset replicate PCR, input was approximately 210 ng DNA, representing around 30,000 T cell genomes. Assay: immunoSEQ multiplex PCR; the TCRdb copy retains only in-frame clones and omits some. The sample has hundreds of thousands of clones, 97% seen once. Whole-study results and caveats: Researchers sampled only blood; tissue repertoires likely differ.

The sequence was obtained from a woman in her twenties or thirties in good health. Sequenced input: naive CD4+ T cells sorted from blood. Regarding subset: CD45RA+ positively selected. This sequence joins TRBV5-8 and TRBJ2-5, with TRBD2 matching over 11 bases. The CDR3 DNA follows: TGTGCCAGCAGCTTCCCACAACTAGCGGGAGCGGCGGAGACCCAGTACTTC. Amino acid sequence: CASSFPQLAGAAETQYF.